Below are 29 T cell receptor beta chains sequenced from a single sample in a study of molecular identifiers for immune sequencing clone quantification. A single record per CDR3 protein comes from TCRdb applying MiXCR to the PCR reads. The sample yields about 640,000 distinct CDR3 sequences, 15% to 20% seen once. Sequencing used naive CD8+ T cells from blood, with Jurkat cell RNA spiked in. As to subset: FACS-sorted CD8+CD4-CCR7+CD45RA+ naive T cells. These receptors all come from a human donor in good health. Some libraries in this study had Jurkat cell RNA spiked in.

In its sample, this clonotype was seen many times. The chain recombines TRBV4-3 with TRBJ1-5; TRBD1 matches at 8 bases. V trimming: 4 bases; J trimming: 1 base; junction bases outside the gene matches: 9. Germline-derived CDR1 and CDR2 are LGHNA and YSLEER. CDR3 size: 17 residues. CDR3 amino acids: CASSPVAGGRSNQPQHF. CDR3 bases: TGCGCCAGCAGCCCGGTGGCAGGGGGCCGGAGCAATCAGCCCCAGCATTTT.

The count of this clonotype is one. A much larger clonotype is one base distant, so this may be a read error. This chain links TRBV6-1 with TRBJ1-4; perhaps TRBD1 as D (5 bases). There are 16 residues in the CDR3. CDR1 is MNHNS, CDR2 SASEGT, per germline. CDR3 in amino acids: CASRSPDSSPNEKLVF. In nucleotides, the CDR3 is TGTGCCAGCAGGAGCCCCGACAGTTCACCGAATGAAAAACTGGTTTTT.

This clonotype turned up a few times. J is TRBJ2-7 and V is TRBV7-8; D is perhaps TRBD1 or TRBD2 (5 bases each). Germline lookup yields CDR1 SGHVS and CDR2 FQNEAQ. The CDR3 runs to 16 residues. V was clipped by 1 base and J by 0 bases, with 13 bases between them. CDR3 amino acids: CASSLDEGKSSYEQYF. The CDR3 DNA is TGTGCCAGCAGCTTAGATGAGGGGAAAAGCTCCTACGAGCAGTACTTC.

This clonotype occurred many times. V gene TRBV30 combines with J gene TRBJ2-3; 7 bases match TRBD2. The CDR3 consists of 18 residues. Germline CDR1 is GTSNPN and CDR2 is SVGIG (reference sequence). Trimming removed 1 base from V and 2 bases from J; junction bases left unmatched: 15. CDR3 sequence reads: CAWSDSSPLLAATDTQYF. CDR3 sequence (DNA): TGTGCCTGGAGTGATTCAAGCCCATTGCTAGCGGCCACAGATACGCAGTATTTT. Filled out from reference TRBV30 and TRBJ2-3, the complete variable domain reads SQTIHQWPATLVQPVGSPLSLECTVEGTSNPNLYWYRQAAGRGLQLLFYSVGIGQISSEVPQNLSASRPQDRQFILSSKKLLLSDSGFYLCAWSDSSPLLAATDTQYFGPGTRLTVL.

Details on this clonotype: One base away lies a much larger clone, so this may be a sequencing read error. The rearrangement uses TRBV7-9 and TRBJ2-5; 10 bases map to TRBD2. The CDR3 has 16 amino acids. Germline assignment: CDR1 SEHNR and CDR2 FQNEAQ (reference sequence). J lost 7 bases, V lost 5 bases, and 13 bases had no gene match. In DNA, the CDR3 is TGTGCCAGCAGCCTCCCGGGTAGCGGGAGGTTTGGGACCCAGTACTTC. Its translation is CASSLPGSGRFGTQYF.

This clonotype was detected many times. The CDR3 DNA reads TGCAGTGCTAGAGCCCCCGGGAACGGGTGGGCAGGCAATCAGCCCCAGCATTTT. Protein: CSARAPGNGWAGNQPQHF. V and J are TRBV20-1 and TRBJ1-5; D is unclear. The V end was cut by 1 base, the J end by 2 bases, with 21 bases between. CDR3 length equals 18 residues. Germline CDR1 reads DFQATT; CDR2 reads SNEGSKA (reference sequence).

Note on this clonotype: It is likely a read error, because the conserved phenylalanine at the end of the CDR3 is missing. The V call is TRBV9, the J call TRBJ1-1, with 7 nucleotides matching TRBD1. CDR1 SGDLS and CDR2 YYNGEE come from the germline V gene. V shed 4 bases and J 4 bases; nucleotides not matched to a gene: 7. There are 14 residues in the CDR3. The CDR3 nucleotides are TGTGCCAGCAGCTTAACCCAGGGGGGCACTGAAGCTTTCCTT. This encodes CASSLTQGGTEAFL.

The sample holds a few counts of this clonotype. The chain joins TRBV30 to TRBJ1-1, with unresolved D. Germline CDR1 and CDR2: GTSNPN and SVGIG (reference sequence). This CDR3 is built from 12 residues. V was pared by 4 bases and J by 6 bases, with 12 bases between. For the CDR3, the DNA is TGTGCCTGGACCCTTAGGGAACCTGAAGCTTTCTTT. The encoded protein is CAWTLREPEAFF.

The chain has TRBV21-1 and TRBJ2-5; the D call of TRBD2 is as the table states it, not checked on the DNA. TRBV21-1 is designated a pseudogene. CDR3 length: 18 amino acids. This CDR3 reads CASSKGGGPSGGPETQYF. CDR3 sequence (DNA): TGTGCCAGCAGCAAAGGCGGGGGGCCTAGCGGGGGTCCTGAGACCCAGTACTTC.

The table lists this clonotype with many counts. The chain carries TRBV30 and TRBJ2-7; 7 bases line up with TRBD1. CDR3 length: 12 residues. Per the germline V gene, CDR1 is GTSNPN and CDR2 is SVGIG (reference sequence). V lost 1 base and J lost 5; bases outside the gene matches: 2. CDR3 nucleotide sequence: TGTGCCTGGAGTGCCCAGGGGGACGAGCAGTACTTC. As protein: CAWSAQGDEQYF.

This clonotype was recorded at least ten times. J is TRBJ2-2 and V is TRBV29-1; 7 nucleotides align to TRBD1. Germline V lookup: CDR1 SQVTM, CDR2 ANQGSEA. The CDR3 extends over 15 amino acids. V shed 3 bases, J shed 0 bases, and the junction held 4 bases outside the gene matches. In DNA form, the CDR3 reads TGCAGCGTTGAGTATGACAGGGCGAACACCGGGGAGCTGTTTTTT. Amino acids: CSVEYDRANTGELFF.

This clonotype was seen at least ten times. DNA for the CDR3: TGTGCCAGCAGTTACCCTGGACTAGCGGGGGCCCCAGATACGCAGTATTTT. Translated: CASSYPGLAGAPDTQYF. The genes are TRBV6-2 or TRBV6-3 and TRBJ2-3, with 13 bases matching TRBD2. The V segment lost 2 bases and the J segment 4 bases; nucleotides outside the gene matches: 6. There are 17 residues in the CDR3. CDR1 is MNHEY, CDR2 SVGEGT, per germline.

This clonotype was observed at least ten times. The V and J genes are TRBV11-3 and TRBJ2-2; 10 nucleotides agree with TRBD1. The V segment lost 3 bases and the J segment 3 bases; nucleotides outside the gene matches: 1. The CDR3 spans 15 residues. CDR1 is SGHNT, CDR2 YENEEA, per germline. The CDR3 region is CASSFGTGDTGELFF. For the CDR3, the DNA is TGTGCCAGCAGCTTTGGGACAGGGGACACCGGGGAGCTGTTTTTT. Complete variable domain (other parts from reference TRBV11-3 and TRBJ2-2): EAGVVQSPRYKIIEKKQPVAFWCNPISGHNTLYWYLQNLGQGPELLIRYENEEAVDDSQLPKDRFSAERLKGVDSTLKIQPAELGDSAVYLCASSFGTGDTGELFFGEGSRLTVL.

In this sample, this clonotype turned up a few times. DNA for the CDR3: TGCGCCAGCAGCCAAGATCGGTATAATTCACCCCTCCACTTT. Its translation: CASSQDRYNSPLHF. The chain employs TRBV4-3 and TRBJ1-6; D gene unclear. The CDR3 contains 14 residues. Germline V gene lookup returns CDR1 LGHNA and CDR2 YSLEER. With 0 bases removed from V and 4 bases from J, the gap between germline ends came to 4 bases.

This clonotype has ten or more counts. The chain joins TRBV4-3 to TRBJ2-1; TRBD1 might be the D (6 bases). The CDR3 loop spans 17 amino acids. V was shortened by 0 bases and J by 2 bases, with 14 bases between the two germline ends. Germline V gene lookup returns CDR1 LGHNA and CDR2 YSLEER. The CDR3 DNA reads TGCGCCAGCAGCCAAGATGCTGGTGCAGGGGCCTACAATGAGCAGTTCTTC. Translated, it gives CASSQDAGAGAYNEQFF.

Notes on this clonotype: This sequence may be a read error, since a much larger clone differs from it by one base. CDR3 amino acids: CASSLISRSSEQYF. The CDR3 nucleotides read TGTGCCAGTAGCCTTATCAGCAGGAGTTCCGAGCAGTACTTC. The chain carries TRBV19 and TRBJ2-7; no firm D call. Trimming removed 6 bases at V and 6 bases at J, with 18 bases between. The CDR3 sequence is 14 residues long. Germline CDR1 is LNHDA and CDR2 is SQIVND (reference sequence).

This clonotype was observed a few times. The rearrangement joins TRBV18 to TRBJ2-7; TRBD1 aligns across 8 bases. CDR1 KGHSH and CDR2 LQKENI come from the germline V gene. This CDR3 spans 16 amino acids. With 0 bases clipped from V and 0 bases from J, the junction kept 4 bases outside the gene matches. DNA for the CDR3: TGTGCCAGCTCACCACCGGTCAGGGGGCCCTCCTACGAGCAGTACTTC. It encodes CASSPPVRGPSYEQYF.

This clonotype appeared many times. This chain links TRBV7-9 with TRBJ2-1; D is unresolved. Germline V gene data show CDR1 as SEHNR and CDR2 as FQNEAQ (reference sequence). This CDR3 is built from 13 residues. Deletions cut 5 bases from V and 3 bases from J, with 8 bases between. The CDR3: CASSPRSYNEQFF. The CDR3 nucleotides read TGTGCCAGCAGCCCGCGGAGCTACAATGAGCAGTTCTTC.

There are a few counts of this clonotype. The rearrangement joins TRBV12-3 or TRBV12-4 to TRBJ2-5; no definite D call. Trimming took 7 bases from V and 5 from J, leaving 14 bases between them. The CDR3 runs to 13 residues. The CDR3 sequence: CASTTSRRETQYF. In DNA form, the CDR3 reads TGTGCCAGCACTACCTCGCGCCGGGAGACCCAGTACTTC.

The chain couples TRBV2 to TRBJ1-3; possible D gene TRBD1, 5 bases. Between the trimmed V and J ends, which lost 3 bases and 0 bases, there was a span of 12 bases. Germline CDR1 is SNHLY and CDR2 is FYNNEI. There are 16 residues in the CDR3. CDR3 region: CASSDRGHLSGNTIYF. The CDR3 DNA follows: TGTGCCAGCAGTGACCGTGGACACCTCTCTGGAAACACCATATATTTT.

Note on this clonotype: A read error may be the cause here, since a much bigger clone is one base away. Lacking the conserved final phenylalanine or tryptophan, this CDR3 likely reflects a read error. The gene calls are TRBV4-3 and TRBJ2-7; possibly TRBD1 for D (5 bases). This CDR3 is built from 15 residues. V dropped 1 base and J dropped 5 bases, with 15 bases sitting between them. Looked up from germline, CDR1 is LGHNA and CDR2 is YSLEER. Written as DNA, the CDR3 is TGCGCCAGCAGCCAAGCCCTCGACAGCGCCCACGAGCAGTACTCC. As protein: CASSQALDSAHEQYS.

In this sample, this clonotype turned up many times. This sequence joins TRBV6-2 or TRBV6-3 and TRBJ1-5; D perhaps matches TRBD1 (6 bases). The V gene's germline CDR1 is MNHEY and CDR2 SVGEGT. The CDR3 runs to 13 residues. V was pared by 8 bases and J by 1 base, with 9 bases between. Written as DNA, the CDR3 is TGTGCCAGCCGTGGACAGAGCAATCAGCCCCAGCATTTT. Translated: CASRGQSNQPQHF.

This clonotype appeared many times. The chain has TRBV6-2 or TRBV6-3 and TRBJ2-5; possible D gene TRBD2, 5 bases. CDR1 is MNHEY and CDR2 is SVGEGT in the germline V gene. The V end lost 3 bases, the J end lost 6 bases, and 20 bases lay between the germline ends. The CDR3 consists of 16 residues. The CDR3 sequence is CASSYLVLPSRKTQYF. For the CDR3, the DNA is TGTGCCAGCAGTTATTTAGTACTCCCTAGCCGCAAGACCCAGTACTTC.

This clonotype has ten or more counts. The J gene is TRBJ2-3, the V gene TRBV6-6; D call uncertain. CDR3 length: 16 amino acids. V lost 2 bases and J 0 bases, leaving 12 bases between the germline ends. Looked up from germline, CDR1 is MNHNY and CDR2 is SVGAGI (reference sequence). The chain's CDR3 is CASSYVSITSTDTQYF. Here the CDR3 DNA reads TGTGCCAGCAGTTACGTCTCCATCACTAGCACAGATACGCAGTATTTT.

This clonotype was recorded many times. The chain employs TRBV7-9 and TRBJ2-5, with a tentative D call TRBD2 (5 bases). The CDR3 extends over 17 amino acids. V was cut by 4 bases and J by 2 bases, with 20 bases left in between. The germline CDR1 and CDR2 sequences are SEHNR and FQNEAQ (reference sequence). The CDR3 region is CASSSRAFGGSQETQYF. CDR3 DNA: TGTGCCAGCAGCTCAAGGGCCTTTGGAGGCTCACAAGAGACCCAGTACTTC.

This clonotype was recorded a few times. A read error may be the cause here, since a much bigger clone is one base away. The chain couples TRBV3-1 to TRBJ2-6; TRBD1 might be the D (5 bases). Germline CDR1 and CDR2: LGHDT and YNNKEL (reference sequence). CDR3 length: 13 residues. The CDR3 loop is CASKVSGANVLIF. DNA of the CDR3: TGTGCCAGCAAGGTCTCTGGGGCCAACGTCCTGATTTTC.

This clonotype was counted many times. The rearrangement uses TRBV6-5 and TRBJ2-7; D is ambiguous. V lost 2 bases to trimming and J lost 0 bases, with 8 bases between them. Germline CDR1 reads MNHEY; CDR2 reads SVGAGI. This CDR3 is 14 amino acids long. As DNA, the CDR3 is TGTGCCAGCAGTTACAGGTCTAGCTCCTACGAGCAGTACTTC. The encoded protein is CASSYRSSSYEQYF.

In this sample, this clonotype turned up many times. The J gene is TRBJ2-3, the V gene TRBV14; D is undetermined. Trimming cost V 4 bases and J 5 bases, with 10 bases left between them. CDR3 length equals 13 residues. CDR1 is SGHDN and CDR2 is FVKESK in the germline V gene. CDR3 region: CASSPYHGDTQYF. The CDR3 DNA reads as TGTGCCAGCAGCCCATACCATGGAGATACGCAGTATTTT.

This clonotype was detected many times. The V and J genes are TRBV29-1 and TRBJ2-2; 11 bases align to TRBD2. This CDR3 spans 18 amino acids. The ends lost 0 bases at V and 2 bases at J; junction bases unmatched: 8. CDR1 is SQVTM, CDR2 ANQGSEA, per germline. In DNA, the CDR3 is TGCAGCGTTGAAGATGGGCTAGCGGGAGGCCCTAACACCGGGGAGCTGTTTTTT. This translates into CSVEDGLAGGPNTGELFF.